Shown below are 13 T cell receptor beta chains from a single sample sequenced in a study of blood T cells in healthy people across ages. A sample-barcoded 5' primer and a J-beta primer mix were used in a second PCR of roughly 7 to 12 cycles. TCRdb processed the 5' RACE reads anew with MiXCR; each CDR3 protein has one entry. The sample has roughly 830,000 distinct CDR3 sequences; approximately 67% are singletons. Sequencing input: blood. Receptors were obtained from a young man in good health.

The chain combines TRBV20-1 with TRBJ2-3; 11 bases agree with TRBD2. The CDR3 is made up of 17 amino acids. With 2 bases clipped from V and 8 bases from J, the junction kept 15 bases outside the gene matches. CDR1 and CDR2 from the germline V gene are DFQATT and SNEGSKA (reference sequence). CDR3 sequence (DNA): TGCAGTGCTAGACCAGATTTTAGCGGGGGGGCCCAGCGTACGCAGTATTTT. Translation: CSARPDFSGGAQRTQYF.

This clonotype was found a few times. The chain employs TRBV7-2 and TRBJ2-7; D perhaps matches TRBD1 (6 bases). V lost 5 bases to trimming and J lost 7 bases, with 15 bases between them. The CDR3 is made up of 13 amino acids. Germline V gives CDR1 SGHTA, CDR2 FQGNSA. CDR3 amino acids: CASSPRGSEEQYF. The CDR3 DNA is TGTGCCAGCAGCCCCAGGGGTAGCGAGGAGCAGTACTTC.

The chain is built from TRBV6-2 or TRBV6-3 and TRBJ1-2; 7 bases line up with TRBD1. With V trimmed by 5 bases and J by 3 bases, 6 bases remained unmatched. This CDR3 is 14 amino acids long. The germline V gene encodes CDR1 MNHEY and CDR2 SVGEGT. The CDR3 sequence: CASSDGQAYYGYTF. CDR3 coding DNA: TGTGCCAGCAGTGACGGACAGGCCTACTATGGCTACACCTTC.

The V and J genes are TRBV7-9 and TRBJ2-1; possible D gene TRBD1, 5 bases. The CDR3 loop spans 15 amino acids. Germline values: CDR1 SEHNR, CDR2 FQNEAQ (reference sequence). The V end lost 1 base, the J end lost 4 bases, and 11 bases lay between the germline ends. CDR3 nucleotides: TGTGCCAGCAGCTTAGGTCAGGGCCTTTACAATGAGCAGTTCTTC. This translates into CASSLGQGLYNEQFF.

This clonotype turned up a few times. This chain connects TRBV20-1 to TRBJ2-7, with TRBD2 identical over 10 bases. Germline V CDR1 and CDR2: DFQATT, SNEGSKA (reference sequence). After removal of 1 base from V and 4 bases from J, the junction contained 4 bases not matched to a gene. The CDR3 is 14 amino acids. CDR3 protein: CSARVVAGGYEQYF. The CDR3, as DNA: TGCAGTGCTAGAGTTGTAGCGGGGGGTTACGAGCAGTACTTC.

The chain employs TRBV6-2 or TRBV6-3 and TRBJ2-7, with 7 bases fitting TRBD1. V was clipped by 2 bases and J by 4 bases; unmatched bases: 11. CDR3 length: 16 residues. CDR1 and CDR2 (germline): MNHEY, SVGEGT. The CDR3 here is CASSYQTPGQRYEQYF. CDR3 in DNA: TGTGCCAGCAGTTACCAGACTCCGGGACAGCGTTACGAGCAGTACTTC.

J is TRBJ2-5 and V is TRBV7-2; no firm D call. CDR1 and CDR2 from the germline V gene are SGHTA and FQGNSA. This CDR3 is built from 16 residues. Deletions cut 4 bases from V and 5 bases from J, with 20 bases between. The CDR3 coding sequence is TGTGCCAGCAGCTATATCACTGTATCGCCTGTGGAGACCCAGTACTTC. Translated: CASSYITVSPVETQYF.

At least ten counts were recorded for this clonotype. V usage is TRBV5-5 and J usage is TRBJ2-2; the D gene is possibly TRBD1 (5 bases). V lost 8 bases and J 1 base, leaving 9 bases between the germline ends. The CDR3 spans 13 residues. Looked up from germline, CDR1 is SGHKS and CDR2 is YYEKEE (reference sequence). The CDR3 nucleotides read TGTGCCAGTAGACAGTTGAACACCGGGGAGCTGTTTTTT. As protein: CASRQLNTGELFF.

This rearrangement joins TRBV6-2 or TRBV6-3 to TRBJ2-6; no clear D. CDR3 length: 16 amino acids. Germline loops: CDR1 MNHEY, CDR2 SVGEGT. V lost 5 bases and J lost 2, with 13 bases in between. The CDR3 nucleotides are TGTGCCAGCAGTCGGACCCGGCGGCCTGGGGCCAACGTCCTGACTTTC. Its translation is CASSRTRRPGANVLTF.

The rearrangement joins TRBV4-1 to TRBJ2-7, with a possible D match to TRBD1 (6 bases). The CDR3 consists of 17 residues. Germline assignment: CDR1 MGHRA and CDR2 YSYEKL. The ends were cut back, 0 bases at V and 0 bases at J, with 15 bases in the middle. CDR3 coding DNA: TGCGCCAGCAGCCAAGAACCTGGACAGCTACCCTCCTACGAGCAGTACTTC. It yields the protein CASSQEPGQLPSYEQYF.

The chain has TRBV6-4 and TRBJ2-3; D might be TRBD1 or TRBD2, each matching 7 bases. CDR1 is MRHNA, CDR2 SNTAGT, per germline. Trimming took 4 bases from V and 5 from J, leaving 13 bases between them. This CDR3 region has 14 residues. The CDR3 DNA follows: TGTGCCAGCAGTGGCTCAGGGGGGGGAGATACGCAGTATTTT. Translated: CASSGSGGGDTQYF.

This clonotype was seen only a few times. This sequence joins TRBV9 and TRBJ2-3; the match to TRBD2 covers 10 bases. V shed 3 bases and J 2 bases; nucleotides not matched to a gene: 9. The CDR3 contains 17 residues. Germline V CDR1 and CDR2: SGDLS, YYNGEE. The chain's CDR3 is CASSERASGGNTDTQYF. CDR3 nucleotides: TGTGCCAGCAGCGAGAGGGCTAGCGGGGGAAACACAGATACGCAGTATTTT.

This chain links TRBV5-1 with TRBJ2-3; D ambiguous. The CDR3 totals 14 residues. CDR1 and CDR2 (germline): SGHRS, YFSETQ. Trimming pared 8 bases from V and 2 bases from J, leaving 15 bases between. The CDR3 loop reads CASGGTGYTDTQYF. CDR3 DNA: TGCGCCAGTGGCGGAACGGGTTACACAGATACGCAGTATTTT.